Shown below are 8 T cell receptor beta chains from a single sample sequenced in a study of blood T cell repertoires in COVID-19 (dated by TCRdb to the early 2020s). Library preparation employed the immunoSEQ multiplex PCR assay. In its TCRdb copy, this immuneACCESS table keeps in-frame sequences only and misses some clones. Where compared with another copy, unresolved V genes explain less than half of these, and the others have no known cause. This sample has over 120,000 clones in its table, and 80% to 90% of those were observed once. The top ten clonotypes cover about 2.6% of the sample. The sequencing input was peripheral blood. Receptors originate from a human donor with acute or convalescent COVID-19. The donor label of this sample is uncertain.

This chain joins TRBV2 and TRBJ1-5; 9 nucleotides align to TRBD1. The germline V gene has CDR1 SNHLY and CDR2 FYNNEI. The CDR3 consists of 14 residues. With V trimmed by 6 bases and J by 6 bases, 6 bases remained unmatched. The chain's CDR3 is CASSGTGNGQPQHF. Here the CDR3 DNA reads TGTGCCAGCAGCGGGACAGGGAACGGTCAGCCCCAGCATTTT.

CDR3 bases: TGTGCCAGCAGCCGGACAGAGAACACCGGGGAGCTGTTTTTT. This gives the protein CASSRTENTGELFF. This chain connects TRBV7-9 to TRBJ2-2, with D possibly TRBD1 on 6 matching bases. Trimming removed 5 bases at V and 1 base at J, with 8 bases between. CDR3 length equals 14 residues. Germline CDR1 is SEHNR and CDR2 is FQNEAQ (reference sequence). Drawing the rest from reference TRBV7-9 and TRBJ2-2, the complete variable domain is DTGVSQNPRHKITKRGQNVTFRCDPISEHNRLYWYRQTLGQGPEFLTYFQNEAQLEKSRLLSDRFSAERPKGSFSTLEIQRTEQGDSAMYLCASSRTENTGELFFGEGSRLTVL.

The chain uses TRBV7-2 and TRBJ2-3; TRBD2 agrees at 7 bases. CDR1 is SGHTA and CDR2 is FQGNSA in the germline V gene. J gave up 5 bases and V 1 base, and 6 bases lay outside the gene matches. This CDR3 has 15 amino acids. CDR3: CASSLGVGRIDTQYF. As DNA, the CDR3 is TGTGCCAGCAGCTTAGGTGTCGGGAGGATAGATACGCAGTATTTT.

V is TRBV7-8 and J is TRBJ1-2, with 7 bases identical to TRBD1. The J segment lost 8 bases and the V segment lost 0 bases, leaving 9 bases of the junction unmatched. Germline V CDR1 and CDR2: SGHVS, FQNEAQ. The CDR3 covers 15 residues. CDR3: CASSLAGGRGSGYTF. CDR3 sequence (DNA): TGTGCCAGCAGCTTAGCAGGGGGCCGGGGATCGGGCTACACCTTC. The full variable domain, with the rest looked up from reference TRBV7-8 and TRBJ1-2, is GAGVSQSPRYKVAKRGQDVALRCDPISGHVSLFWYQQALGQGPEFLTYFQNEAQLDKSGLPSDRFFAERPEGSVSTLKIQRTQQEDSAVYLCASSLAGGRGSGYTFGSGTRLTVV.

This clone was observed a single time. The rearrangement links TRBV7-2 to TRBJ2-1, with 8 bases aligning to TRBD2. CDR1 is SGHTA and CDR2 is FQGNSA in the germline V gene. J gave up 0 bases and V 5 bases, and 9 bases lay outside the gene matches. The CDR3 consists of 17 residues. CDR3 sequence reads: CASSSGSGTSSYNEQFF. The CDR3 bases are TGTGCCAGCAGCAGTGGTAGCGGGACCTCCTCCTACAATGAGCAGTTCTTC.

This rearrangement joins TRBV28 to TRBJ1-1; TRBD1 matches 7 bases. The trim removed 7 bases at V and 5 bases at J, leaving 22 bases unmatched. The CDR3 spans 18 residues. Germline lookup yields CDR1 MDHEN and CDR2 SYDVKM. CDR3 in amino acids: CASTLLRGGTGVSTEAFF. CDR3 in DNA: TGTGCCAGCACCCTATTGAGGGGCGGTACAGGGGTCAGTACTGAAGCTTTCTTT.

This clone was seen only a few times. The J gene is TRBJ2-7, the V gene TRBV19; 10 bases agree with TRBD1. This CDR3 comprises 13 residues. CDR1 is LNHDA and CDR2 is SQIVND in the germline V gene (reference sequence). V dropped 3 bases and J dropped 6; count of bases not matched to a gene: 2. The CDR3 region is CASSIRDRGEQYF. The CDR3, as DNA: TGTGCCAGTAGTATTAGGGACAGGGGCGAGCAGTACTTC.

The CDR3 is CASSFQGSPNEKLFF. The CDR3 DNA reads as TGTGCCAGCAGCTTTCAGGGATCCCCTAATGAAAAACTGTTTTTT. The rearrangement uses TRBV9 and TRBJ1-4, with D maybe TRBD1 (5 bases). The ends were cut back, 4 bases at V and 3 bases at J, with 13 bases in the middle. This CDR3 has 15 residues. The germline gives CDR1 SGDLS, CDR2 YYNGEE.